The clone carrying this T cell receptor (beta chain) was counted a single time. The germline V gene has CDR1 SNHLY and CDR2 FYNNEI. V shed 4 bases, J shed 2 bases, and the junction held 4 bases outside the gene matches. The CDR3 length is 15 residues. This sample is part of a study of blood T cell repertoires in COVID-19. Sequenced by immunoSEQ multiplex PCR; TCRdb stores in-frame clones only, minus some. Of about 170,000 clones detected, 84% appear once; the ten largest clones hold less than 3.5%. Sequencing was performed on peripheral blood. The TCR comes from an elderly woman with COVID-19, enrolled during active disease. This chain connects TRBV2 to TRBJ2-5; 10 nucleotides match TRBD2. CDR3 residues: CASSAGLADQETQYF. The CDR3, as DNA: TGTGCCAGCAGTGCCGGACTAGCGGATCAAGAGACCCAGTACTTC.